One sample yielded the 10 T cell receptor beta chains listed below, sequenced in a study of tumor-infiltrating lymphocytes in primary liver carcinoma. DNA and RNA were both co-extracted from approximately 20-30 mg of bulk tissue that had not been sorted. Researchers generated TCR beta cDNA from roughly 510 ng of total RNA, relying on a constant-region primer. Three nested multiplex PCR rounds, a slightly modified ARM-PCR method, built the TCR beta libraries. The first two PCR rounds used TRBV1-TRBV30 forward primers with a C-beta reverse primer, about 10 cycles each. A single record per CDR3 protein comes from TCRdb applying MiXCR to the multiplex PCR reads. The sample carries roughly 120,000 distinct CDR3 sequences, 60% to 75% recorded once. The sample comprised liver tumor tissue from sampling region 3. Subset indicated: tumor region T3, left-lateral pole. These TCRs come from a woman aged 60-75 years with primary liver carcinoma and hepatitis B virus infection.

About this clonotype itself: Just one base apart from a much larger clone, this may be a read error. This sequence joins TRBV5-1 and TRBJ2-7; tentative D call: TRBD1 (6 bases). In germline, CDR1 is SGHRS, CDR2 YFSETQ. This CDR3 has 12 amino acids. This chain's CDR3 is CASSSGAGERYF. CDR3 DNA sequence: TGCGCCAGCAGCTCAGGGGCGGGCGAGCGGTACTTC. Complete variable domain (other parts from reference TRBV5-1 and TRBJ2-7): KAGVTQTPRYLIKTRGQQVTLSCSPISGHRSVSWYQQTPGQGLQFLFEYFSETQRNKGNFPGRFSGRQFSNSRSEMNVSTLELGDSALYLCASSSGAGERYFGPGTRLTVT.

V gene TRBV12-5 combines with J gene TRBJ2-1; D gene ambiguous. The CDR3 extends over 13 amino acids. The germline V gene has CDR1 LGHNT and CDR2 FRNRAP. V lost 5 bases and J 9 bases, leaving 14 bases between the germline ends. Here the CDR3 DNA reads TGTGCTAGTGGTATCAAGCTAAATGGTGAGCAGTTCTTC. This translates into CASGIKLNGEQFF.

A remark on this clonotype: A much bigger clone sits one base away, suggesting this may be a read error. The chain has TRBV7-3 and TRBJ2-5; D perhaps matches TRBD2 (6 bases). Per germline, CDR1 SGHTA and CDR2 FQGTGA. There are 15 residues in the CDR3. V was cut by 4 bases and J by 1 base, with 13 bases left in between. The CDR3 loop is CASSSVGGFQETQYF. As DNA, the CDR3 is TGTGCCAGCAGCTCGGTGGGAGGATTCCAAGAGACCCAGTACTTC. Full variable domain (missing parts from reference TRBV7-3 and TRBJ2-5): GAGVSQTPSNKVTEKGKYVELRCDPISGHTALYWYRQSLGQGPEFLIYFQGTGAADDSGLPNDRFFAVRPEGSVSTLKIQRTERGDSAVYLCASSSVGGFQETQYFGPGTRLLVL.

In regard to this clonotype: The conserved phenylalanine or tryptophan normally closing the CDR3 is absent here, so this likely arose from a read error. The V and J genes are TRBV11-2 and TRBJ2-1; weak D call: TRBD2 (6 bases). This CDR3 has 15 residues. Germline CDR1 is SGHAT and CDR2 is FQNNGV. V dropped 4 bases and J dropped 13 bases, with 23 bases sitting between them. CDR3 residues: CASSSEGGSIGDQFL. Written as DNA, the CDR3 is TGTGCCAGCAGCTCAGAGGGAGGAAGTATCGGTGATCAGTTCCTC.

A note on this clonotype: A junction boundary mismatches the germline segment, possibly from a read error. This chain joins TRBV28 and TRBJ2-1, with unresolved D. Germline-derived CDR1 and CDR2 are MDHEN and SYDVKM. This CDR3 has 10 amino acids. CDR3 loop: CSSSDRGQFF. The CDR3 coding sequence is TGTTCCAGCAGCGACCGAGGGCAGTTCTTC.

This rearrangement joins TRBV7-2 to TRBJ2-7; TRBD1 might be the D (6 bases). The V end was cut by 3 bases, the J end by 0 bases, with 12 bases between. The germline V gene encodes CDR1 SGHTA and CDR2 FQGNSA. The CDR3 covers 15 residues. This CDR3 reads CASSFQTGFSYEQYF. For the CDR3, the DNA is TGTGCCAGCAGCTTCCAGACAGGTTTCTCCTACGAGCAGTACTTC.

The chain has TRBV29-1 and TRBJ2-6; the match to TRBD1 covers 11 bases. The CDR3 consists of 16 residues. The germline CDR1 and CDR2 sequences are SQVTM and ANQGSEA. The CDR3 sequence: CIGGTGGVTGANVLTF. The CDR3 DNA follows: TGCATCGGCGGGACAGGGGGTGTTACTGGGGCCAACGTCCTGACTTTC.

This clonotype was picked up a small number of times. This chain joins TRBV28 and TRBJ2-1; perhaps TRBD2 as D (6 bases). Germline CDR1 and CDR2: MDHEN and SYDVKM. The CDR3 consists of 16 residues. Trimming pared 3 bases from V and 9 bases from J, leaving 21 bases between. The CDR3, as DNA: TGTGCCAGCAGTTTGCCTCGGGAGCCCCGCCGGAGTGAGCAGTTCTTC. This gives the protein CASSLPREPRRSEQFF.

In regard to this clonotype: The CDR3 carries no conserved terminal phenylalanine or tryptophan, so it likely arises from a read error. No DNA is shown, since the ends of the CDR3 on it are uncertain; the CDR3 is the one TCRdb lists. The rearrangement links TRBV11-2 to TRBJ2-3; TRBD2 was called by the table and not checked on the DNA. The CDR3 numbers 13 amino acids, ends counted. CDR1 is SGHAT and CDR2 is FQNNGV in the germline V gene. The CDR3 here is CASSPRLADTLYS.

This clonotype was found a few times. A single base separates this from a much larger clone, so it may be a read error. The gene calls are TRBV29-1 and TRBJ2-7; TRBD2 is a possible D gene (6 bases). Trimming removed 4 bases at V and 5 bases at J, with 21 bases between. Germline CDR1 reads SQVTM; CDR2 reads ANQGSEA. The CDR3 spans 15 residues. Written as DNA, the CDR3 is TGCAGCGTTGTGGGGGGATCGTGGGGGACGGACGAGCAGTACTTC. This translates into CSVVGGSWGTDEQYF.